Listed below are T cell receptor beta chains from one sample, sequenced in a study of blood T cell repertoires in COVID-19. Sequencing was performed with immunoSEQ multiplex PCR; in TCRdb, only in-frame clones are kept and a portion is missing. The sample holds a few hundred thousand clones, roughly 84% seen once. Specimen: peripheral blood. The receptors were sampled from a woman between 18 and 30 years old with acute or convalescent COVID-19. The CDR3 runs from the conserved cysteine through the conserved F or W. Fields, in order: D gene, clone size, J gene, V gene, CDR3 DNA, CDR3 protein. A D gene is named only where the DNA matches it firmly. The size of a clone is reported for some rows only, either as once, few or many, or as a class for expanded clones.

d_gene: TRBD2
abundance: .
j_gene: TRBJ2-7
v_gene: TRBV5-4
CDR3nt: TGTGCCAGCAGCTTGGGAACAGGGAGACTAGCGGACTCCTACGAGCAGTACTTC
CDR3aa: CASSLGTGRLADSYEQYF

d_gene: TRBD1
abundance: .
j_gene: TRBJ1-2
v_gene: TRBV19
CDR3nt: TGTGCCAGCGACAGGGCCAAAATCTATGGCTACACCTTC
CDR3aa: CASDRAKIYGYTF

d_gene: .
abundance: .
j_gene: TRBJ1-2
v_gene: TRBV5-1
CDR3nt: TGCGCCAGCAGCTTGGTGACGCGTTGGGGAGGTGGCTACACCTTC
CDR3aa: CASSLVTRWGGGYTF

d_gene: .
abundance: .
j_gene: TRBJ1-5
v_gene: TRBV4-3
CDR3nt: TGCGCCAGCAGCCAAGATACGGGAGATCAGCCCCAGCATTTT
CDR3aa: CASSQDTGDQPQHF

d_gene: TRBD2
abundance: .
j_gene: TRBJ2-3
v_gene: TRBV19
CDR3nt: TGTGCCAGTAGTACTGGGGGGACTAGCGGGACAGATACGCAGTATTTT
CDR3aa: CASSTGGTSGTDTQYF

d_gene: TRBD1
abundance: .
j_gene: TRBJ1-1
v_gene: TRBV6-2/TRBV6-3
CDR3nt: TGTGCCAGCAGTTTCAAGGGGGCTCTGTACACTGAAGCTTTCTTT
CDR3aa: CASSFKGALYTEAFF

d_gene: .
abundance: .
j_gene: TRBJ1-4
v_gene: TRBV5-5
CDR3nt: TGTGCCAGCAGCTTGGTGGTAGTTGGGACTACAAAACTGTTTTTT
CDR3aa: CASSLVVVGTTKLFF

d_gene: TRBD2
abundance: few
j_gene: TRBJ2-5
v_gene: TRBV19
CDR3nt: TGTGCCAGTAGTATGGGGGCGGCTAGCGGGAGTACTTGGGAGACCCAGTACTTC
CDR3aa: CASSMGAASGSTWETQYF

d_gene: .
abundance: .
j_gene: TRBJ1-2
v_gene: TRBV19
CDR3nt: TGTGCCAGTAGTGTACAGGGAAACTATGGCTACACCTTC
CDR3aa: CASSVQGNYGYTF

d_gene: .
abundance: .
j_gene: TRBJ2-7
v_gene: TRBV3-1/TRBV3-2
CDR3nt: TGTGCCAGCAGCCCGTCGGGGAGGTACGAGCAGTACTTC
CDR3aa: CASSPSGRYEQYF

d_gene: TRBD2
abundance: .
j_gene: TRBJ2-3
v_gene: TRBV7-9
CDR3nt: TGTGCCAGCAGCGACACTAGCGGGAGGAGTACAGATACGCAGTATTTT
CDR3aa: CASSDTSGRSTDTQYF

d_gene: TRBD2
abundance: .
j_gene: TRBJ2-7
v_gene: TRBV24-1
CDR3nt: TGTGCCACCAGTGACCCCAGCCGGGGGGGGGCCCACGAGCAGTACTTC
CDR3aa: CATSDPSRGGAHEQYF

d_gene: .
abundance: once
j_gene: TRBJ2-1
v_gene: TRBV12-3/TRBV12-4
CDR3nt: TGTGCCAGCAGTAGAGGAGGGAATGAGCAGTTCTTC
CDR3aa: CASSRGGNEQFF

d_gene: TRBD1
abundance: .
j_gene: TRBJ2-1
v_gene: TRBV6-6
CDR3nt: TGTGCCAGCAGTCGACAGGGGGTCTCCTCCAGGGGTGAGCAGTTCTTC
CDR3aa: CASSRQGVSSRGEQFF

d_gene: .
abundance: .
j_gene: TRBJ1-6
v_gene: TRBV3-1/TRBV3-2
CDR3nt: TGTGCCAGCAGCCAGCCGGGACTGATCGTTTCACCCCTCCACTTT
CDR3aa: CASSQPGLIVSPLHF

d_gene: TRBD2
abundance: .
j_gene: TRBJ2-1
v_gene: TRBV18
CDR3nt: TGTGCCAGCTCACCACGCTCTAGCGGTACCAACAATGAGCAGTTCTTC
CDR3aa: CASSPRSSGTNNEQFF

d_gene: TRBD1
abundance: .
j_gene: TRBJ1-1
v_gene: TRBV4-1
CDR3nt: TGCGCCAGCAGTCCGGACAGGGGGCACACTGAAGCTTTCTTT
CDR3aa: CASSPDRGHTEAFF

d_gene: .
abundance: .
j_gene: TRBJ1-2
v_gene: TRBV5-1
CDR3nt: TGCGCCAGCAGCTTGGGGCTCGGGGGTGACTATGGCTACACCTTC
CDR3aa: CASSLGLGGDYGYTF

d_gene: .
abundance: .
j_gene: TRBJ2-1
v_gene: TRBV6-4
CDR3nt: TGTGCCAGCAGTGATAGTCCGGTCTCCTACAATGAGCAGTTCTTC
CDR3aa: CASSDSPVSYNEQFF

d_gene: TRBD1
abundance: .
j_gene: TRBJ1-1
v_gene: TRBV7-2
CDR3nt: TGTGCCAGCAGCTTAGGGCAGGGGGCGTTGAACACTGAAGCTTTCTTT
CDR3aa: CASSLGQGALNTEAFF

d_gene: .
abundance: .
j_gene: TRBJ2-7
v_gene: TRBV4-3
CDR3nt: TGCGCCAGCAGCCAAGGATTGGTCGGGGGTTCCTACGAGCAGTACTTC
CDR3aa: CASSQGLVGGSYEQYF

d_gene: .
abundance: .
j_gene: TRBJ1-3
v_gene: TRBV9
CDR3nt: TGTGCCAGCAGCGTACAAGGGGTTGGAAACACCATATATTTT
CDR3aa: CASSVQGVGNTIYF

d_gene: TRBD2
abundance: .
j_gene: TRBJ2-7
v_gene: TRBV24-1
CDR3nt: TGTGCCACCAGTGGCAGCGGGAGCGACTTATACGAGCAGTACTTC
CDR3aa: CATSGSGSDLYEQYF

d_gene: .
abundance: once
j_gene: TRBJ2-7
v_gene: TRBV18
CDR3nt: TGTGCCAGCTCACCAGCCGGGTCGAAAGAGCAGTACTTC
CDR3aa: CASSPAGSKEQYF

d_gene: .
abundance: .
j_gene: TRBJ1-5
v_gene: TRBV9
CDR3nt: TGTGCCAGCAGCGTAGAAGGGGCGGGCAATCAGCCCCAGCATTTT
CDR3aa: CASSVEGAGNQPQHF

d_gene: TRBD2
abundance: .
j_gene: TRBJ2-7
v_gene: TRBV10-3
CDR3nt: TGTGCCACCCTGGGACTAGCGGACGAGCAGTACTTC
CDR3aa: CATLGLADEQYF

d_gene: TRBD2
abundance: .
j_gene: TRBJ2-1
v_gene: TRBV27
CDR3nt: TGTGCCAGCAGTTCCCTTAGACTAGCGGGAGTGGCGGAAAATGAGCAGTTCTTC
CDR3aa: CASSSLRLAGVAENEQFF

d_gene: TRBD1
abundance: .
j_gene: TRBJ1-4
v_gene: TRBV7-9
CDR3nt: TGTGCCAGCAGCTCCTACCGGGACAGGGATGAAAAACTGTTTTTT
CDR3aa: CASSSYRDRDEKLFF

d_gene: .
abundance: .
j_gene: TRBJ2-1
v_gene: TRBV7-9
CDR3nt: TGTGCCAGCAGCTTAGCCGGCGGAGCATTCTACAATGAGCAGTTCTTC
CDR3aa: CASSLAGGAFYNEQFF

d_gene: TRBD1
abundance: .
j_gene: TRBJ1-2
v_gene: TRBV28
CDR3nt: TGTGCCAGCAGTTCGGGGACAGACTATGGCTACACCTTC
CDR3aa: CASSSGTDYGYTF

d_gene: TRBD1
abundance: .
j_gene: TRBJ1-2
v_gene: TRBV11-2
CDR3nt: TGTGCCAGCACACGGACAGGGGGGTCTATCAGTTATGGCTACACCTTC
CDR3aa: CASTRTGGSISYGYTF

d_gene: TRBD2
abundance: .
j_gene: TRBJ2-7
v_gene: TRBV19
CDR3nt: TGTGCCAGTAGTATAGTGATTGGGACTAGCGGGAGGAACCACGAGCAGTACTTC
CDR3aa: CASSIVIGTSGRNHEQYF

d_gene: TRBD2
abundance: .
j_gene: TRBJ2-1
v_gene: TRBV27
CDR3nt: TGTGCCAGCAGTGGGACTAGCGGGAGGATCGATGAGCAGTTCTTC
CDR3aa: CASSGTSGRIDEQFF

d_gene: TRBD1
abundance: .
j_gene: TRBJ1-5
v_gene: TRBV6-5
CDR3nt: TGTGCCAGCAGCGCGGACAGGGTCGTCAATCAGCCCCAGCATTTT
CDR3aa: CASSADRVVNQPQHF

d_gene: .
abundance: once
j_gene: TRBJ1-2
v_gene: TRBV15
CDR3nt: TGTGCCACCAGCAGATTAACCGGGACATTGGGTTCTAACTATGGCTACACCTTC
CDR3aa: CATSRLTGTLGSNYGYTF

d_gene: .
abundance: .
j_gene: TRBJ2-1
v_gene: TRBV4-2
CDR3nt: TGTGCCAGCAGCCAAGTACGGGAACTCCACAATGAGCAGTTCTTC
CDR3aa: CASSQVRELHNEQFF

d_gene: .
abundance: .
j_gene: TRBJ1-2
v_gene: TRBV7-9
CDR3nt: TGTGCCGGACTATCGGAGTCTAACTATGGCTACACCTTC
CDR3aa: CAGLSESNYGYTF

d_gene: .
abundance: .
j_gene: TRBJ1-2
v_gene: TRBV5-1
CDR3nt: TGCGCCAGCAGCTTGGCCTGGGAAGGGGCTCAAGGCTACACCTTC
CDR3aa: CASSLAWEGAQGYTF

d_gene: TRBD2
abundance: .
j_gene: TRBJ2-1
v_gene: TRBV7-2
CDR3nt: TGTGCCAGCAGCTTAAGTAGCGGGAGCTACAATGAGCAGTTCTTC
CDR3aa: CASSLSSGSYNEQFF

d_gene: TRBD1
abundance: once
j_gene: TRBJ2-6
v_gene: TRBV5-1
CDR3nt: TGCGCCAGCAGCTCCTGGACAGGGAAAGCTTCTGGGGCCAACGTCCTGACTTTC
CDR3aa: CASSSWTGKASGANVLTF

d_gene: .
abundance: .
j_gene: TRBJ1-1
v_gene: TRBV6-5
CDR3nt: TGTGCCAGCAGTTACGCCACAAGGGGGAACACTGAAGCTTTCTTT
CDR3aa: CASSYATRGNTEAFF

d_gene: .
abundance: once
j_gene: TRBJ2-7
v_gene: TRBV10-3
CDR3nt: TGTGCCATCAGTGAGCGGGAGTTGAGGGAGCAGTACTTC
CDR3aa: CAISERELREQYF

d_gene: .
abundance: .
j_gene: TRBJ1-1
v_gene: TRBV6-5
CDR3nt: TGTGCCAGCAGTTTTGCAGGGGCCATGAACACTGAAGCTTTCTTT
CDR3aa: CASSFAGAMNTEAFF

d_gene: .
abundance: .
j_gene: TRBJ2-2
v_gene: TRBV12-5
CDR3nt: TGTGCTAGTGGTTTGGTACTGGGTAGCGGGAACACCGGGGAGCTGTTTTTT
CDR3aa: CASGLVLGSGNTGELFF

d_gene: TRBD1
abundance: .
j_gene: TRBJ1-1
v_gene: TRBV10-2
CDR3nt: TGCGCCAGCAACGACAGGGCGGGCGCTGAAGCTTTCTTT
CDR3aa: CASNDRAGAEAFF

d_gene: .
abundance: .
j_gene: TRBJ1-1
v_gene: TRBV5-1
CDR3nt: TGCGCCAGCAGCTCGGGGACCGGGGGCACTGAAGCTTTCTTT
CDR3aa: CASSSGTGGTEAFF

d_gene: .
abundance: .
j_gene: TRBJ1-5
v_gene: TRBV12-2
CDR3nt: TGTGCAAGTCGCTTTATGACAGTCCTTTCAGGCAATCAGCCCCAGCATTTT
CDR3aa: CASRFMTVLSGNQPQHF

d_gene: TRBD1
abundance: .
j_gene: TRBJ1-6
v_gene: TRBV2
CDR3nt: TGTGCCAGCATCTCAGGGGGCTCCTATAATTCACCCCTCCACTTT
CDR3aa: CASISGGSYNSPLHF

d_gene: .
abundance: few
j_gene: TRBJ2-2
v_gene: TRBV2
CDR3nt: TGTGCCAGCACAGTCTCCAACACCGGGGAGCTGTTTTTT
CDR3aa: CASTVSNTGELFF

d_gene: .
abundance: .
j_gene: TRBJ2-1
v_gene: TRBV7-8
CDR3nt: TGTGCCAGCAGCCCCCCTTTCACCCCGTTACAGCGGGTGCAGTTCTTC
CDR3aa: CASSPPFTPLQRVQFF

d_gene: TRBD1
abundance: .
j_gene: TRBJ1-2
v_gene: TRBV5-4
CDR3nt: TGTGCCAGCAGCTTGGTTAAGTCAGGGGGCGATGGCTACACCTTC
CDR3aa: CASSLVKSGGDGYTF

d_gene: TRBD1
abundance: .
j_gene: TRBJ1-5
v_gene: TRBV10-3
CDR3nt: TGTGCCATCAGTGAGGACCCATCGTACAGGGGGCGCGGGCAGCCCCAGCATTTT
CDR3aa: CAISEDPSYRGRGQPQHF

d_gene: TRBD2
abundance: .
j_gene: TRBJ2-1
v_gene: TRBV4-3
CDR3nt: TGCGCCAGCAGCCAAGATCAGACGGGAGGGCCCGGCTACAATGAGCAGTTCTTC
CDR3aa: CASSQDQTGGPGYNEQFF